The table lists the clone carrying this T cell receptor (beta chain) with many counts. This record belongs to a study of blood T cell repertoires in COVID-19. Study as a whole: COVID-19 samples collected from the United States, Italy and Spain covered acute and convalescent phases. T cells, B-cell-depleted T cells, or PBMCs supplied cDNA or gDNA.

The CDR3 contains 15 residues. Trimming took 3 bases from V and 4 from J; bases not matched to a gene: 7. Germline lookup yields CDR1 SGDLS and CDR2 YYNGEE. Sequencing used immunoSEQ multiplex PCR; TCRdb keeps in-frame clones, though not all of them. This table has over 200,000 clones, about nine tenths appearing once. Sequencing was carried out using peripheral blood. The genes are TRBV9 and TRBJ2-1; TRBD1 agrees at 7 bases. This TCR came from a man aged 60-69 years who had recovered from COVID-19. Here the CDR3 reads CASSGSGTVYNEQFF. The CDR3 nucleotides read TGTGCCAGCAGCGGATCCGGGACAGTTTACAATGAGCAGTTCTTC.